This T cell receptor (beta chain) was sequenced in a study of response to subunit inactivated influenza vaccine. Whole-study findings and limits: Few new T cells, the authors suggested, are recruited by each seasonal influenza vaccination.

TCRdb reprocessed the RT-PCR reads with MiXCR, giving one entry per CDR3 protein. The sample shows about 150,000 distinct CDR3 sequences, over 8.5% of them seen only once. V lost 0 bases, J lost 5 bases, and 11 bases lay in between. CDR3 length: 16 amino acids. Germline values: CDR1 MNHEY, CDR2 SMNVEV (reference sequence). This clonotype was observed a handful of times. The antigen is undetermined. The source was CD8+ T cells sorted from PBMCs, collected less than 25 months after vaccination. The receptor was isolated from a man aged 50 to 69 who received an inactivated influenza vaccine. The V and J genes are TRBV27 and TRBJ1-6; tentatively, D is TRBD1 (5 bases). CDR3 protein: CASSLSGTRDNSPLHF. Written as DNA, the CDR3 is TGTGCCAGCAGTTTATCGGGAACCAGGGATAATTCACCCCTCCACTTT.